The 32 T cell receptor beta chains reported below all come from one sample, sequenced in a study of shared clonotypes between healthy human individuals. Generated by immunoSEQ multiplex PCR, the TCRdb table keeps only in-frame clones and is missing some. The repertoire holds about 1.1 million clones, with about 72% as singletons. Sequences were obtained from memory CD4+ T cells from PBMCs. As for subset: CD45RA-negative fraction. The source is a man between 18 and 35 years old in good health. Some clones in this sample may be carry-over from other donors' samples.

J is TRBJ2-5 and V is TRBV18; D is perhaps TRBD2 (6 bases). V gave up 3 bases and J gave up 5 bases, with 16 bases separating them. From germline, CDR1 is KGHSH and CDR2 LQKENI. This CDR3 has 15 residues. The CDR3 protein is CASSPGGKVRETQYF. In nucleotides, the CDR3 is TGTGCCAGCTCACCGGGCGGGAAGGTGCGGGAGACCCAGTACTTC.

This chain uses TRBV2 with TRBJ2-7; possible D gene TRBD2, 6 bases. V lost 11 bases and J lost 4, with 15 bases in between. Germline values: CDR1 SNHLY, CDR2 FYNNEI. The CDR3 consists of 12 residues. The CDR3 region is CAAAGGPYEQYF. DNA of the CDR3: TGTGCCGCCGCAGGAGGGCCTTACGAGCAGTACTTC.

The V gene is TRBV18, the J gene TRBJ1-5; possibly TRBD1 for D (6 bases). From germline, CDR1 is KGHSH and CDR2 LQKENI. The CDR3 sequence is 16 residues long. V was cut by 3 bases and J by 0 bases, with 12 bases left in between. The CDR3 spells CASSPWGADSNQPQHF. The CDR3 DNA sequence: TGTGCCAGCTCACCCTGGGGGGCCGATAGCAATCAGCCCCAGCATTTT. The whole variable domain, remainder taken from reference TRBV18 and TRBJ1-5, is NAGVMQNPRHLVRRRGQEARLRCSPMKGHSHVYWYRQLPEEGLKFMVYLQKENIIDESGMPKERFSAEFPKEGPSILRIQQVVRGDSAAYFCASSPWGADSNQPQHFGDGTRLSIL.

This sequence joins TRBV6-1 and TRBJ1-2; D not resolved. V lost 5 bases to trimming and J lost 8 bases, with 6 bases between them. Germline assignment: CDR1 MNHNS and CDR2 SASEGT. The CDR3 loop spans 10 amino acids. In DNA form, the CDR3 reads TGTGCCAGCAGTAGGTCGGGCTACACCTTC. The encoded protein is CASSRSGYTF.

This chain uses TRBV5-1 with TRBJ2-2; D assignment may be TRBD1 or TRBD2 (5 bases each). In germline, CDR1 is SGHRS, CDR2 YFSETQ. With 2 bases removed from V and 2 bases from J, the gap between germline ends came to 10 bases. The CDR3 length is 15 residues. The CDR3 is CASSFNGANTGELFF. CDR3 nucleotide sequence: TGCGCCAGCAGCTTTAACGGGGCTAACACCGGGGAGCTGTTTTTT.

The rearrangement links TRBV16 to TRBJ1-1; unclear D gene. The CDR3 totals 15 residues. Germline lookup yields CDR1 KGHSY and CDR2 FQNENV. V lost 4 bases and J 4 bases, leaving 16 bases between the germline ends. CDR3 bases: TGTGCCAGCAGCCCCACTGAAGGTCGGACCACTGAAGCTTTCTTT. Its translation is CASSPTEGRTTEAFF.

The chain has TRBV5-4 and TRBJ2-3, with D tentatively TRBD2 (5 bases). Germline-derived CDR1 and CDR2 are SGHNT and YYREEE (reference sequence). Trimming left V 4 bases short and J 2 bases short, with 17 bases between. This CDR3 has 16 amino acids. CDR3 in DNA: TGTGCCAGCAGCAAAACACAAACGGACTTCACAGATACGCAGTATTTT. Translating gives CASSKTQTDFTDTQYF.

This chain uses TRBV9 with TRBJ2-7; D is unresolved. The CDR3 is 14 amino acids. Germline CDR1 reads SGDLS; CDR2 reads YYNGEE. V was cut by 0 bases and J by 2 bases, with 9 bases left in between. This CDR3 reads CASSVDVGTYEQYF. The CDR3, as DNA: TGTGCCAGCAGCGTAGACGTCGGAACCTACGAGCAGTACTTC.

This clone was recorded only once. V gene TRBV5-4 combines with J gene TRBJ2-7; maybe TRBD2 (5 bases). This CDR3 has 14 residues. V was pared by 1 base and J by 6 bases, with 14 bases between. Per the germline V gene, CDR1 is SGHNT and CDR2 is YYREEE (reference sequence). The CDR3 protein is CASSLSGLLSEQYF. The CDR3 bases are TGTGCCAGCAGCTTGAGCGGACTCCTAAGCGAGCAGTACTTC.

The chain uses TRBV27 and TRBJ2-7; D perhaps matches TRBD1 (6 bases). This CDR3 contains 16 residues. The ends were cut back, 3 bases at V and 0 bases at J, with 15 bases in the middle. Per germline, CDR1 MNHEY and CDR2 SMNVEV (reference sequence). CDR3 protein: CASSFRRTATSYEQYF. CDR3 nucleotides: TGTGCCAGCAGTTTCCGTCGGACAGCCACCTCCTACGAGCAGTACTTC.

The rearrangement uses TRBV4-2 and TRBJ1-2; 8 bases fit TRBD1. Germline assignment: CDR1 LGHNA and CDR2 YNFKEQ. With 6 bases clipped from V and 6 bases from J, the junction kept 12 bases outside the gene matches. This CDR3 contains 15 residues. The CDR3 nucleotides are TGTGCCAGCAGGGACAGGGTTATGAGCTCCGATGGCTACACCTTC. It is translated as CASRDRVMSSDGYTF.

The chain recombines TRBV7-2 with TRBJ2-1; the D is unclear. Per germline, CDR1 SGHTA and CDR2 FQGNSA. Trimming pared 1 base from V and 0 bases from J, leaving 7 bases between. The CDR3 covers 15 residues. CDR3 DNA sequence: TGTGCCAGCAGCTTAGAGGGAAGCTCCTACAATGAGCAGTTCTTC. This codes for CASSLEGSSYNEQFF.

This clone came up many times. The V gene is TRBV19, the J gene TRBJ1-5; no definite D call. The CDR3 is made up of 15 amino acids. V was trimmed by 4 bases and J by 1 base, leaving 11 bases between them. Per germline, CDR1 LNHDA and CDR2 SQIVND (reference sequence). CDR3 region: CASSTRAGSNQPQHF. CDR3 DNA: TGTGCCAGTAGTACCCGCGCAGGAAGCAATCAGCCCCAGCATTTT.

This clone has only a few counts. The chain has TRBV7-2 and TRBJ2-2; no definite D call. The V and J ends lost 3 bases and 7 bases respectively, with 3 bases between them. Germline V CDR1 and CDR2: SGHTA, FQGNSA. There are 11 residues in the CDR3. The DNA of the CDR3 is TGTGCCAGCAGCTTTGTCGGGGAGCTGTTTTTT. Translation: CASSFVGELFF. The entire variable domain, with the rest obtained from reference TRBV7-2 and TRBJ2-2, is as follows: GAGVSQSPSNKVTEKGKDVELRCDPISGHTALYWYRQSLGQGLEFLIYFQGNSAPDKSGLPSDRFSAERTGGSVSTLTIQRTQQEDSAVYLCASSFVGELFFGEGSRLTVL.

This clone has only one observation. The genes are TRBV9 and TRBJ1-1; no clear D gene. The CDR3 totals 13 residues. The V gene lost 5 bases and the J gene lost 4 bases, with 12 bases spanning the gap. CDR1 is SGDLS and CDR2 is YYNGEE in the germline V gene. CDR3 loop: CASSNGPFTEAFF. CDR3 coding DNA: TGTGCCAGCAGTAATGGACCGTTCACTGAAGCTTTCTTT.

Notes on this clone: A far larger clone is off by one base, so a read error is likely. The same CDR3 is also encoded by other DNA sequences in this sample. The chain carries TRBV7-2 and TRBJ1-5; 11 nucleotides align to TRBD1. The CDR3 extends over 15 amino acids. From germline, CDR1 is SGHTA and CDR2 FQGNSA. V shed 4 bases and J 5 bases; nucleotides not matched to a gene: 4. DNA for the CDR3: TGTGCCAGCAGCTCGGACAGGGGGCGTGATCAGCCCCAGCATTTT. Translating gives CASSSDRGRDQPQHF.

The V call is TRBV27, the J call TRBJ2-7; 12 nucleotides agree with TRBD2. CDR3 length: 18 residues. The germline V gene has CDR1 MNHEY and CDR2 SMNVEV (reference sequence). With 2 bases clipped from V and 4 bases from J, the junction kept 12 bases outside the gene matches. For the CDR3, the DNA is TGTGCCAGCAGTTTACAGGTCCGTACTAGCGGGAGGTTTTACGAGCAGTACTTC. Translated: CASSLQVRTSGRFYEQYF.

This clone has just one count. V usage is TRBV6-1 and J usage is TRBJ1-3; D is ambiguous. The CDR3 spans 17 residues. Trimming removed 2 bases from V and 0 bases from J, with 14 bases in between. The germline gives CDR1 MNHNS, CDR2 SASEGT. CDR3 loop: CASSESWARLSGNTIYF. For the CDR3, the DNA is TGTGCCAGCAGTGAATCCTGGGCCCGACTCTCTGGAAACACCATATATTTT.

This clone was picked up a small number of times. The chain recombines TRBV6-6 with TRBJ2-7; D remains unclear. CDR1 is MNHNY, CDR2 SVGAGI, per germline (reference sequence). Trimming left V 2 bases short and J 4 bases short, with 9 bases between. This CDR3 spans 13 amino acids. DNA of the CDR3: TGTGCCAGCAGTTACGGTGACATTTACGAGCAGTACTTC. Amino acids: CASSYGDIYEQYF.

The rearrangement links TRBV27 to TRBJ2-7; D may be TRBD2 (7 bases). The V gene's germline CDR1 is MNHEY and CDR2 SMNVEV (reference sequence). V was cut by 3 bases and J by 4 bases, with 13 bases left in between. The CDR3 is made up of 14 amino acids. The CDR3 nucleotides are TGTGCCAGCAGTTTGCAGGGGAGGGGGTACGAGCAGTACTTC. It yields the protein CASSLQGRGYEQYF.

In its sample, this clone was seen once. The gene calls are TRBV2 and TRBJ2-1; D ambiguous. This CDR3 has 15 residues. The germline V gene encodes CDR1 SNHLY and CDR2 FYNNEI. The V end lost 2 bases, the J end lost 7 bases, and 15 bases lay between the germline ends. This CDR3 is CASSEPASMWNEQFF. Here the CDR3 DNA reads TGTGCCAGCAGTGAACCTGCATCTATGTGGAATGAGCAGTTCTTC.

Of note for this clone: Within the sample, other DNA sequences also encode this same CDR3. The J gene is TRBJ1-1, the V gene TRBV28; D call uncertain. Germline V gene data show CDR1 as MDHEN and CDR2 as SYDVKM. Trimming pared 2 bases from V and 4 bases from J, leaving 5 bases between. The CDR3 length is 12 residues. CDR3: CASSLLGTEAFF. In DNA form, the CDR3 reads TGTGCCAGCAGTTTACTAGGCACTGAAGCTTTCTTT.

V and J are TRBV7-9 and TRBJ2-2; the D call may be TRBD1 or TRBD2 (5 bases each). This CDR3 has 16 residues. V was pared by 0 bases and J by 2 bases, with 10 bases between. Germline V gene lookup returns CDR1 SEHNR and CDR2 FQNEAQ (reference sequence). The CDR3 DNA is TGTGCCAGCAGCTTAGCGAGGGGAATAAACACCGGGGAGCTGTTTTTT. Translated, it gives CASSLARGINTGELFF.

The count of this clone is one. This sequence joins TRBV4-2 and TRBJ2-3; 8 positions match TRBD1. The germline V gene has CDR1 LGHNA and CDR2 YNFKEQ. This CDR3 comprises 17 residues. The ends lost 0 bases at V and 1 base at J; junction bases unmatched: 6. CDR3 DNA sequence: TGTGCCAGCAGCCAAGATCGACAGGGGTATGGCACAGATACGCAGTATTTT. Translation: CASSQDRQGYGTDTQYF.

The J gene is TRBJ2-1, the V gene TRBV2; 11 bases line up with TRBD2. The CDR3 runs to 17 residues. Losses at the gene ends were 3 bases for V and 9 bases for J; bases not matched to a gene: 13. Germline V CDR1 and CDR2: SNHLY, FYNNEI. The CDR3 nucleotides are TGTGCCAGCAGTGATAAACGACTAATAGCGGGAGGGGGTGAGCAGTTCTTC. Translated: CASSDKRLIAGGGEQFF.

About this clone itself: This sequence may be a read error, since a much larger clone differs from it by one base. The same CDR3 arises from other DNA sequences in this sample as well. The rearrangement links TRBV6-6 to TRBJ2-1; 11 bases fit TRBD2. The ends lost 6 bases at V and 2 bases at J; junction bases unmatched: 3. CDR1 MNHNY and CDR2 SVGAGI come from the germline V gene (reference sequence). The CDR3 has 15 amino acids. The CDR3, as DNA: TGTGCCAGCAGGTTAGCGGGAGGGCCCTACAATGAGCAGTTCTTC. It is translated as CASRLAGGPYNEQFF.

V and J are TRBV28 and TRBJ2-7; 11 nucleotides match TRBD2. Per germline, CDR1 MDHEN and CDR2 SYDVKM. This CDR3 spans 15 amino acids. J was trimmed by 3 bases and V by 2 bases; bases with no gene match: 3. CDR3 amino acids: CASSLATSGSYEQYF. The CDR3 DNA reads TGTGCCAGCAGTTTAGCCACTAGCGGGAGCTACGAGCAGTACTTC.

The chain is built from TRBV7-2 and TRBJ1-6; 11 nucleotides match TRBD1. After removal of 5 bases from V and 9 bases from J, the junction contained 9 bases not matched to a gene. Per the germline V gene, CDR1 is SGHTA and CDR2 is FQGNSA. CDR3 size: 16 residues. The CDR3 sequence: CASSKTPDRGLSPLHF. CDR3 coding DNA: TGTGCCAGCAGCAAAACCCCGGACAGGGGGCTTTCACCCCTCCACTTT.

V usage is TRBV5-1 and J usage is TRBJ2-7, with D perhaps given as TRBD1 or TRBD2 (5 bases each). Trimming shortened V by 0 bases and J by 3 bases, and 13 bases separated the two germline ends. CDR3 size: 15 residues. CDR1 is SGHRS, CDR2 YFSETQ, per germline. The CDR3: CASSLVGVTNYEQYF. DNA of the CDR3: TGCGCCAGCAGCTTGGTGGGGGTGACGAACTACGAGCAGTACTTC.

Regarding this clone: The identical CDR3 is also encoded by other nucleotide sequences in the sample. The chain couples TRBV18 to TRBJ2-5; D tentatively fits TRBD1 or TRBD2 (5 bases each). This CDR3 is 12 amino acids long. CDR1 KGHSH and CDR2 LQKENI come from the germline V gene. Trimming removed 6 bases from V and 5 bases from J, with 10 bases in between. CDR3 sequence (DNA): TGTGCCAGCTCTCCTCGGGGCGAGACCCAGTACTTC. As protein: CASSPRGETQYF.

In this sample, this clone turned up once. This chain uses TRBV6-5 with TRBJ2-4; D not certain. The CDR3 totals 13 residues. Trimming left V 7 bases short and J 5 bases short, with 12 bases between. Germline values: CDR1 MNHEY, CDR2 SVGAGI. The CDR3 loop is CASTGRRENIQYF. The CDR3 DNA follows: TGTGCCAGCACCGGAAGACGAGAAAACATTCAGTACTTC.

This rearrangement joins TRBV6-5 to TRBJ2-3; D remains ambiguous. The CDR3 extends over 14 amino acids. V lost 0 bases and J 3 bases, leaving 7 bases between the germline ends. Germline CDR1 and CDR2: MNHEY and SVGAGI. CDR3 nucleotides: TGTGCCAGCAGTTACTCGATAGCAACAGATACGCAGTATTTT. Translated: CASSYSIATDTQYF.